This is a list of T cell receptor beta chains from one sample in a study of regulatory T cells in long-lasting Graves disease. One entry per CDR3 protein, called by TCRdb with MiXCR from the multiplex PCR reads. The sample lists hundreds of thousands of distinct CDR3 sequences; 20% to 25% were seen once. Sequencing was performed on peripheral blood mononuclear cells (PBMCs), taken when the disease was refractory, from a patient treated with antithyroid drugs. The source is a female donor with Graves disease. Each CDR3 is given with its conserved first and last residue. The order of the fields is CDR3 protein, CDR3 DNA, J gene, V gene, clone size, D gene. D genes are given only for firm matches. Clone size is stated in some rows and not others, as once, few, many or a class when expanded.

CDR3: CASSYGGDPSYEQYF
DNA: TGTGCCAGCAGTTACGGCGGAGATCCCTCCTACGAGCAGTACTTC
J: TRBJ2-7
V: TRBV6-2/TRBV6-3
size: many
D: -

CDR3: CASSQGTASSYEQYF
DNA: TGTGCCAGCAGCCAAGGGACAGCTAGCTCCTACGAGCAGTACTTC
J: TRBJ2-7
V: TRBV3-1
size: many
D: -

CDR3: CASSVGGLLRVDTQYF
DNA: TGTGCCAGCAGCGTAGGAGGCCTTCTAAGAGTAGATACGCAGTATTTT
J: TRBJ2-3
V: TRBV9
size: -
D: -

CDR3: CATSRVSGLVDGYTF
DNA: TGTGCCACCAGCAGAGTCAGCGGTTTGGTCGATGGCTACACCTTC
J: TRBJ1-2
V: TRBV15
size: -
D: -

CDR3: CASSRDANSPLHF
DNA: TGCGCCAGCAGTCGGGACGCGAATTCACCCCTCCACTTT
J: TRBJ1-6
V: TRBV10-1
size: -
D: -

CDR3: CASSIEVGGNQPQHF
DNA: TGTGCCAGTAGTATCGAGGTTGGTGGAAATCAGCCCCAGCATTTT
J: TRBJ1-5
V: TRBV19
size: many
D: -

CDR3: CASSLQGQTEAFF
DNA: TGTGCCAGCAGTTTACAGGGTCAGACTGAAGCTTTCTTT
J: TRBJ1-1
V: TRBV28
size: many
D: -

CDR3: CASTSDSRVDTDTQYF
DNA: TGTGCCAGCACCTCGGACAGTAGGGTGGACACAGATACGCAGTATTTT
J: TRBJ2-3
V: TRBV12-3/TRBV12-4
size: few
D: -

CDR3: CASSLDGEPYGYTF
DNA: TGCGCCAGCAGCTTGGATGGGGAACCCTATGGCTACACCTTC
J: TRBJ1-2
V: TRBV5-1
size: many
D: -

CDR3: CASRWDSGEKLFF
DNA: TGTGCCAGCAGATGGGACAGCGGGGAAAAACTGTTTTTT
J: TRBJ1-4
V: TRBV28
size: many
D: TRBD1

CDR3: CATSRRRSGDTDTQYF
DNA: TGTGCCACCAGCAGACGCCGTAGCGGGGACACAGATACGCAGTATTTT
J: TRBJ2-3
V: TRBV15
size: -
D: TRBD2

CDR3: CASSVRQGRITEAFF
DNA: TGTGCCAGCAGCGTCCGACAGGGAAGAATCACTGAAGCTTTCTTT
J: TRBJ1-1
V: TRBV2
size: many
D: TRBD1

CDR3: CASSYIGPGEQYF
DNA: TGTGCCAGCAGTTACATAGGCCCGGGCGAGCAGTACTTC
J: TRBJ2-7
V: TRBV6-2/TRBV6-3
size: few
D: -

CDR3: CAWTDRGAVGQPQHF
DNA: TGTGCCTGGACCGACAGGGGGGCGGTGGGTCAGCCCCAGCATTTT
J: TRBJ1-5
V: TRBV30
size: -
D: TRBD1

CDR3: CAAAAGGYTEAFF
DNA: TGTGCCGCTGCGGCCGGGGGGTACACTGAAGCTTTCTTT
J: TRBJ1-1
V: TRBV19
size: -
D: -

CDR3: CASSQGGTEEVNTEAFF
DNA: TGCGCCAGCAGCCAAGGGGGGACAGAAGAAGTGAACACTGAAGCTTTCTTT
J: TRBJ1-1
V: TRBV5-1
size: few
D: TRBD1